Each of the 31 T cell receptor beta chains below was sequenced from the same sample in a study of T cell responses to AZD1222 COVID-19 vaccine. Assay: immunoSEQ multiplex PCR; the TCRdb copy retains only in-frame clones and omits some. This table holds approximately 150,000 clones, approximately 90% found once. The sample was peripheral blood, taken on day 0 of AZD1222 vaccination. The receptor source for this set is an adult in good health.

V usage is TRBV18 and J usage is TRBJ2-3; 9 bases agree with TRBD1. J gave up 2 bases and V 2 bases, and 2 bases lay outside the gene matches. The CDR3 has 15 amino acids. Germline lookup yields CDR1 KGHSH and CDR2 LQKENI. In DNA form, the CDR3 reads TGTGCCAGCTCACCAGGACAGGGGTCCACAGATACGCAGTATTTT. Protein sequence: CASSPGQGSTDTQYF.

This chain uses TRBV28 with TRBJ2-2, with a weak D call TRBD1 (5 bases). Germline CDR1 is MDHEN and CDR2 is SYDVKM. V gave up 6 bases and J gave up 4 bases, with 9 bases separating them. The CDR3 length is 13 residues. CDR3 amino acids: CASRGVGTGELFF. The DNA of the CDR3 is TGTGCCAGCAGAGGGGTTGGCACCGGGGAGCTGTTTTTT.

In regard to this clone: One junction end disagrees with the germline gene, perhaps due to a read error. The chain combines TRBV7-2 with TRBJ1-5; no reliable D call. The CDR3 has 12 residues. From germline, CDR1 is SGHTA and CDR2 FQGNSA. In nucleotides, the CDR3 is TGTGCCAGCAGTTTAGCTCCTCAGCCCCAGCATTTT. Translating it yields CASSLAPQPQHF.

The chain uses TRBV7-9 and TRBJ1-2; possibly TRBD1 for D (6 bases). V was cut by 4 bases and J by 5 bases, with 11 bases left in between. This CDR3 comprises 13 residues. Germline values: CDR1 SEHNR, CDR2 FQNEAQ (reference sequence). CDR3 bases: TGTGCCAGCAGCTCTACAGGGCAGTATGGCTACACCTTC. This codes for CASSSTGQYGYTF.

This rearrangement joins TRBV18 to TRBJ1-6; TRBD1 matches at 10 bases. CDR1 is KGHSH, CDR2 LQKENI, per germline. This CDR3 contains 14 residues. V shed 5 bases and J 7 bases; nucleotides not matched to a gene: 2. The CDR3, as DNA: TGTGCCAGCTCATCGGACAGGGGGAATTCACCCCTCCACTTT. Translating it yields CASSSDRGNSPLHF.

The genes are TRBV5-5 and TRBJ2-5; weak D call: TRBD1 (5 bases). The CDR3 consists of 14 residues. Trimming removed 2 bases from V and 4 bases from J, with 12 bases in between. From germline, CDR1 is SGHKS and CDR2 YYEKEE (reference sequence). For the CDR3, the DNA is TGTGCCAGCAGCTTAGCAGGGTTAGGAGAGACCCAGTACTTC. The encoded protein is CASSLAGLGETQYF.

The DNA of the CDR3 is TGTGCCAGCAGCCTCGTCTACGAGCAGTACTTC. The encoded protein is CASSLVYEQYF. This rearrangement joins TRBV2 to TRBJ2-7; D gene unclear. V lost 6 bases to trimming and J lost 3 bases, with 6 bases between them. The CDR3 totals 11 residues. Germline V lookup: CDR1 SNHLY, CDR2 FYNNEI.

This chain joins TRBV7-8 and TRBJ2-7; D not resolved. CDR1 SGHVS and CDR2 FQNEAQ come from the germline V gene. The CDR3 loop spans 13 amino acids. The germline V and J ends were trimmed by 0 bases and 6 bases, with 9 bases remaining between them. CDR3 sequence reads: CASSLALIAEQYF. In nucleotides, the CDR3 is TGTGCCAGCAGCTTAGCGCTAATCGCCGAGCAGTACTTC.

As DNA, the CDR3 is TGTGCCAGCAGCTTGACAGGGCACCTTATTCCCACCGGGGAGCTGTTTTTT. Amino acids: CASSLTGHLIPTGELFF. The rearrangement uses TRBV5-4 and TRBJ2-2; D is possibly TRBD1 (6 bases). Per germline, CDR1 SGHNT and CDR2 YYREEE (reference sequence). There are 17 residues in the CDR3. V lost 1 base and J 4 bases, leaving 17 bases between the germline ends. The variable domain in full, completed from reference TRBV5-4 and TRBJ2-2, reads ETGVTQSPTHLIKTRGQQVTLRCSSQSGHNTVSWYQQALGQGPQFIFQYYREEENGRGNFPPRFSGLQFPNYSSELNVNALELDDSALYLCASSLTGHLIPTGELFFGEGSRLTVL.

This chain uses TRBV6-5 with TRBJ2-7; D remains unclear. Looked up from germline, CDR1 is MNHEY and CDR2 is SVGAGI. This CDR3 has 14 amino acids. Trimming removed 0 bases from V and 6 bases from J, with 12 bases in between. Here the CDR3 DNA reads TGTGCCAGCAGTTACTCCTTGACGCTGCGCGAGCAGTACTTC. Protein sequence: CASSYSLTLREQYF.

The gene calls are TRBV5-1 and TRBJ2-3; the match to TRBD1 covers 8 bases. This CDR3 has 16 amino acids. The junction had 8 bases not matched to a gene; V was cut back by 4 bases and J by 1 base. Germline-derived CDR1 and CDR2 are SGHRS and YFSETQ. The CDR3 sequence: CASSRRQGTRTDTQYF. The CDR3 DNA sequence: TGCGCCAGCAGCCGACGACAGGGGACTCGCACAGATACGCAGTATTTT.

The chain has TRBV10-3 and TRBJ1-2; 9 nucleotides align to TRBD1. Germline V lookup: CDR1 ENHRY, CDR2 SYGVKD. This CDR3 has 16 amino acids. The V and J ends lost 8 bases and 5 bases, in that order; junction bases with no gene match: 15. The CDR3 loop is CAILPGQGGPGYGYTF. The DNA of the CDR3 is TGTGCCATCCTACCGGGACAGGGAGGCCCTGGTTATGGCTACACCTTC.

CDR3 nucleotides: TGTGCTAGTGGCTCTCGTGGGGGGATTCAGTTCTTC. Translated, it gives CASGSRGGIQFF. V and J are TRBV12-5 and TRBJ2-1, with D possibly matching TRBD2 (6 bases). Germline CDR1 reads LGHNT; CDR2 reads FRNRAP. The V end was cut by 6 bases, the J end by 13 bases, with 16 bases between. The CDR3 covers 12 residues. Looking up the rest from reference TRBV12-5 and TRBJ2-1 gives the full variable domain: DARVTQTPRHKVTEMGQEVTMRCQPILGHNTVFWYRQTMMQGLELLAYFRNRAPLDDSGMPKDRFSAEMPDATLATLKIQPSEPRDSAVYFCASGSRGGIQFFGPGTRLTVL.

V and J are TRBV18 and TRBJ2-7; D not resolved. This CDR3 has 13 amino acids. Trimming stripped 3 bases from V and 5 bases from J, with 11 bases between. Germline lookup yields CDR1 KGHSH and CDR2 LQKENI. For the CDR3, the DNA is TGTGCCAGCTCACCGACGGTTAGAGACGAGCAGTACTTC. Translation gives CASSPTVRDEQYF.

The chain carries TRBV10-3 and TRBJ2-2; no clear D. The CDR3 is 15 residues long. Germline loops: CDR1 ENHRY, CDR2 SYGVKD. Deletions cut 3 bases from V and 0 bases from J, with 8 bases between. CDR3 DNA sequence: TGTGCCATCAGTGATAGAACGCCGAACACCGGGGAGCTGTTTTTT. The encoded protein is CAISDRTPNTGELFF.

This rearrangement joins TRBV27 to TRBJ1-6, with D unclear. The CDR3 contains 14 residues. The V end was cut by 5 bases, the J end by 6 bases, with 11 bases between. Germline CDR1 reads MNHEY; CDR2 reads SMNVEV (reference sequence). The CDR3 region is CASSVSTANSPLHF. Here the CDR3 DNA reads TGTGCCAGCAGTGTGTCGACGGCTAATTCACCCCTCCACTTT.

This chain links TRBV7-2 with TRBJ1-3, with a possible D match to TRBD1 (5 bases). CDR1 and CDR2 (germline): SGHTA, FQGNSA. The length of the CDR3 is 15 residues. V was shortened by 3 bases and J by 0 bases, with 9 bases between the two germline ends. DNA for the CDR3: TGTGCCAGCAGCTTTTGGGACGGCTCTGGAAACACCATATATTTT. This codes for CASSFWDGSGNTIYF.

The chain recombines TRBV27 with TRBJ1-2; D is unclear. The CDR3 is 14 residues long. CDR1 is MNHEY and CDR2 is SMNVEV in the germline V gene (reference sequence). The V end lost 6 bases, the J end lost 0 bases, and 11 bases lay between the germline ends. In nucleotides, the CDR3 is TGTGCCAGCAGCCCGTCTGGGGCTAACTATGGCTACACCTTC. Protein product: CASSPSGANYGYTF.

This clone was seen only a few times. V is TRBV24-1 and J is TRBJ2-1, with 9 bases aligning to TRBD1. From germline, CDR1 is KGHDR and CDR2 SFDVKD. With V trimmed by 4 bases and J by 7 bases, 16 bases remained unmatched. CDR3 length: 18 residues. CDR3 sequence reads: CATSDPGTGKVAGNEQFF. CDR3 nucleotide sequence: TGTGCCACCAGTGACCCTGGGACAGGGAAAGTCGCAGGGAATGAGCAGTTCTTC.

V usage is TRBV30 and J usage is TRBJ2-5; no clear D gene. This CDR3 has 16 amino acids. V was pared by 2 bases and J by 2 bases, with 18 bases between. Germline loops: CDR1 GTSNPN, CDR2 SVGIG (reference sequence). CDR3 loop: CAWSRIPSGRQETQYF. In DNA form, the CDR3 reads TGTGCCTGGAGTCGTATCCCGTCGGGTCGTCAAGAGACCCAGTACTTC.

The chain employs TRBV5-5 and TRBJ2-7; possible D gene TRBD1, 6 bases. The germline gives CDR1 SGHKS, CDR2 YYEKEE (reference sequence). The ends were cut back, 2 bases at V and 3 bases at J, with 15 bases in the middle. This CDR3 is built from 15 residues. The CDR3 nucleotides read TGTGCCAGCAGCTTAACAGGGCTCCCCGACTACGAGCAGTACTTC. It codes for CASSLTGLPDYEQYF.

The chain joins TRBV6-5 to TRBJ1-2; TRBD1 might be the D (6 bases). In germline, CDR1 is MNHEY, CDR2 SVGAGI. CDR3 length equals 14 residues. Trimming removed 7 bases at V and 4 bases at J, with 16 bases between. The CDR3 protein is CASNSQGRAYGYTF. For the CDR3, the DNA is TGTGCCAGCAATTCACAGGGTAGAGCCTATGGCTACACCTTC.

The chain uses TRBV6-2 or TRBV6-3 and TRBJ1-2, with 8 bases that match TRBD1. This CDR3 has 18 residues. Germline V gene data show CDR1 as MNHEY and CDR2 as SVGEGT. V shed 0 bases, J shed 1 base, and the junction held 10 bases outside the gene matches. CDR3 DNA: TGTGCCAGCAGTTACTCCCTAATCGGGACAGGAGTTAACTATGGCTACACCTTC. Encoded protein: CASSYSLIGTGVNYGYTF.

The chain has TRBV28 and TRBJ2-1, with D maybe TRBD2 (7 bases). CDR3 length: 14 residues. CDR1 and CDR2 (germline): MDHEN, SYDVKM. V lost 3 bases to trimming and J lost 9 bases, with 15 bases between them. The CDR3 nucleotides read TGTGCCAGCAGTTTGGGAGGGGGGGAGAGTGAGCAGTTCTTC. Protein sequence: CASSLGGGESEQFF.

The V call is TRBV6-1, the J call TRBJ2-6; D possibly corresponds to TRBD2 (5 bases). CDR1 is MNHNS and CDR2 is SASEGT in the germline V gene. The CDR3 consists of 15 residues. Trimming left V 2 bases short and J 2 bases short, with 7 bases between. In nucleotides, the CDR3 is TGTGCCAGCAGTGAACTCGGGGCTGGGGCCAACGTCCTGACTTTC. Translated, it gives CASSELGAGANVLTF.

The rearrangement joins TRBV27 to TRBJ2-7; D gene ambiguous. Trimming cost V 3 bases and J 3 bases, with 9 bases left between them. CDR3 length: 13 amino acids. CDR1 and CDR2 (germline): MNHEY, SMNVEV (reference sequence). In DNA, the CDR3 is TGTGCCAGCAGTTTGGCTAGACACTACGAGCAGTACTTC. It codes for CASSLARHYEQYF.

This rearrangement joins TRBV3-1 (or the pseudogene TRBV3-2) to TRBJ1-1; D is uncertain. CDR1 and CDR2 (germline): LGHDT, YNNKEL (reference sequence). The CDR3 is 14 amino acids. Deletions cut 4 bases from V and 3 bases from J, with 12 bases between. In nucleotides, the CDR3 is TGTGCCAGCAGCCCGCGCCGGACCTACACTGAAGCTTTCTTT. Translation gives CASSPRRTYTEAFF.

This clone was observed a handful of times. The chain links TRBV18 to TRBJ1-1; TRBD1 matches at 9 bases. Per the germline V gene, CDR1 is KGHSH and CDR2 is LQKENI. J was trimmed by 5 bases and V by 6 bases; bases with no gene match: 16. CDR3 length equals 17 residues. The CDR3 nucleotides read TGTGCCAGCTCCCTCAACCGCGACGGGACAGGGAGGACTGAAGCTTTCTTT. It specifies CASSLNRDGTGRTEAFF.

V is TRBV9 and J is TRBJ2-2; 7 nucleotides align to TRBD2. Germline-derived CDR1 and CDR2 are SGDLS and YYNGEE. The CDR3 sequence is 15 residues long. Trimming took 2 bases from V and 4 from J; bases not matched to a gene: 5. This CDR3 is CASSVREGPTGELFF. CDR3 nucleotides: TGTGCCAGCAGCGTGAGGGAGGGCCCCACCGGGGAGCTGTTTTTT.

The chain links TRBV28 to TRBJ2-7; D is perhaps TRBD1 (5 bases). The CDR3 is 16 amino acids. V dropped 5 bases and J dropped 2 bases, with 19 bases sitting between them. Germline CDR1 and CDR2: MDHEN and SYDVKM. CDR3 nucleotide sequence: TGTGCCAGCAGTCAAATGACAGCCCCTTTTGCCTACGAGCAGTACTTC. This gives the protein CASSQMTAPFAYEQYF.

The chain carries TRBV28 and TRBJ2-1; 8 bases fit TRBD2. Per the germline V gene, CDR1 is MDHEN and CDR2 is SYDVKM. After removal of 6 bases from V and 3 bases from J, the junction contained 16 bases not matched to a gene. The CDR3 has 18 amino acids. CDR3 DNA sequence: TGTGCCAGCAGCCTACCCCTCGGGCCAGCGGGAGACTACAATGAGCAGTTCTTC. Residues: CASSLPLGPAGDYNEQFF.